The next 15 T cell receptor beta chains were all read from a single sample in a study of Graves' ophthalmopathy and Graves' hyperthyroidism (dated by TCRdb to 2016 to 2019). Sequenced on an Illumina HiSeq 2000. For repertoire sequencing, TCR beta CDR3 regions were amplified from RNA transcripts. A first-round RT-PCR used HTBI primers with the Qiagen OneStep RT-PCR kit, followed by a second-round multiplex PCR, size selection and purification. TCRdb reprocessed the public reads (quality trimming at Q25 with fastp, clone calling with MiXCR) and kept in-frame beta chains. When rows share a CDR3 protein, they turn into one entry using the most common DNA and genes. The sample table holds some 390,000 distinct CDR3 sequences, of which approximately 20% were seen once. The biggest ten clones account for approximately 1.4% of the sample. The specimen was peripheral blood. The receptors were gathered from a woman in her late teens or twenties with Graves' ophthalmopathy. Donor details come from another sample of the same person, matched by shared clones.

This clonotype has ten or more counts. This sequence joins TRBV7-2 and TRBJ2-2; D remains ambiguous. This CDR3 spans 11 amino acids. CDR1 is SGHTA and CDR2 is FQGNSA in the germline V gene. The V gene lost 2 bases and the J gene lost 9 bases, with 4 bases spanning the gap. The CDR3 reads CASSLKWELFF. CDR3 sequence (DNA): TGTGCCAGCAGCTTAAAGTGGGAGCTGTTTTTT. Using reference TRBV7-2 and TRBJ2-2 for the parts outside the CDR3, the full variable domain is GAGVSQSPSNKVTEKGKDVELRCDPISGHTALYWYRQSLGQGLEFLIYFQGNSAPDKSGLPSDRFSAERTGGSVSTLTIQRTQQEDSAVYLCASSLKWELFFGEGSRLTVL.

This clonotype occurred many times. The chain links TRBV10-3 to TRBJ2-7; D possibly corresponds to TRBD2 (5 bases). The V gene's germline CDR1 is ENHRY and CDR2 SYGVKD. The CDR3 spans 14 residues. Trimming stripped 6 bases from V and 0 bases from J, with 12 bases between. CDR3 residues: CAIRPEVTSYEQYF. The CDR3 DNA sequence: TGTGCCATCAGACCGGAGGTGACCTCCTACGAGCAGTACTTC.

The sample holds many counts of this clonotype. The genes are TRBV6-1 and TRBJ2-5; weak D call: TRBD2 (6 bases). The CDR3 is made up of 14 amino acids. V was cut by 6 bases and J by 1 base, with 12 bases left in between. Germline CDR1 and CDR2: MNHNS and SASEGT. CDR3 protein: CASRVRGTQETQYF. CDR3 DNA: TGTGCCAGCAGGGTCCGGGGGACCCAAGAGACCCAGTACTTC.

This chain joins TRBV6-5 and TRBJ2-4; D might be TRBD1 or TRBD2, each matching 5 bases. V lost 0 bases, J lost 4 bases, and 10 bases lay in between. The germline V gene encodes CDR1 MNHEY and CDR2 SVGAGI. The CDR3 contains 15 residues. CDR3 DNA: TGTGCCAGCAGTTACTCCGCCTGGGGGAAAAACATTCAGTACTTC. It codes for CASSYSAWGKNIQYF.

This clonotype was counted at least ten times. J is TRBJ2-7 and V is TRBV27, with 7 positions matching TRBD1. The J segment lost 6 bases and the V segment lost 6 bases, leaving 14 bases of the junction unmatched. The CDR3 loop spans 15 amino acids. Germline-derived CDR1 and CDR2 are MNHEY and SMNVEV (reference sequence). The CDR3 DNA is TGTGCCAGCAGCCAACGACAGGGAGCCCTCTCCGAGCAGTACTTC. It specifies CASSQRQGALSEQYF.

This clonotype appeared a few times. The chain employs TRBV12-3 or TRBV12-4 and TRBJ1-3; D gene uncertain. The CDR3 contains 12 residues. Trimming shortened V by 5 bases and J by 2 bases, and 4 bases separated the two germline ends. The CDR3 loop reads CASSTTGNTIYF. CDR3 DNA sequence: TGTGCCAGCAGTACGACTGGAAACACCATATATTTT.

This clonotype showed up many times. The chain couples TRBV6-2 or TRBV6-3 to TRBJ2-7; tentatively, D is TRBD1 or TRBD2 (5 bases each). Germline assignment: CDR1 MNHEY and CDR2 SVGEGT. With 6 bases removed from V and 2 bases from J, the gap between germline ends came to 11 bases. The CDR3 runs 13 residues. CDR3 loop: CASRAVGAYEQYF. The CDR3 DNA reads TGTGCCAGCAGAGCGGTAGGGGCCTACGAGCAGTACTTC.

The chain couples TRBV7-3 to TRBJ2-5, with 8 bases fitting TRBD2. V dropped 5 bases and J dropped 2; count of bases not matched to a gene: 7. This CDR3 is 15 amino acids long. CDR1 is SGHTA and CDR2 is FQGTGA in the germline V gene. DNA of the CDR3: TGTGCCAGCAGCCCCCGACTAGCGAAACAAGAGACCCAGTACTTC. This codes for CASSPRLAKQETQYF.

This clonotype came up many times. The gene calls are TRBV28 and TRBJ1-2; D is unclear. The CDR3 is 15 residues long. Germline lookup yields CDR1 MDHEN and CDR2 SYDVKM. The V and J ends lost 5 bases and 4 bases respectively, with 17 bases between them. In nucleotides, the CDR3 is TGTGCCAGCAGTCCACCCATAAGGGATGGCTATGGCTACACCTTC. Translation gives CASSPPIRDGYGYTF.

This clonotype was recorded many times. The chain has TRBV14 and TRBJ1-1, with D maybe TRBD1 (6 bases). The germline CDR1 and CDR2 sequences are SGHDN and FVKESK. V was trimmed by 1 base and J by 5 bases, leaving 23 bases between them. CDR3 length: 18 residues. The CDR3 spells CASSQVGGATLLGTEAFF. The CDR3 coding sequence is TGTGCCAGCAGCCAAGTTGGGGGGGCGACCCTCTTGGGGACTGAAGCTTTCTTT.

This clonotype appeared many times. The chain recombines TRBV10-3 with TRBJ2-7, with a weak D call TRBD2 (5 bases). CDR1 and CDR2 from the germline V gene are ENHRY and SYGVKD. Deletions cut 4 bases from V and 7 bases from J, with 11 bases between. The CDR3 totals 12 residues. CDR3: CAISGLSGEQYF. The CDR3 DNA reads as TGTGCCATCAGTGGCCTCTCGGGGGAGCAGTACTTC.

The sample holds many counts of this clonotype. The DNA for the CDR3 is TGCGCCAGCAGCTTGGTGGGACACCGCGTGAACACTGAAGCTTTCTTT. Amino acid sequence: CASSLVGHRVNTEAFF. The chain couples TRBV5-1 to TRBJ1-1, with D possibly TRBD1 on 6 matching bases. This CDR3 has 16 residues. Trimming pared 0 bases from V and 0 bases from J, leaving 12 bases between. Germline-derived CDR1 and CDR2 are SGHRS and YFSETQ.

This clonotype was seen at least ten times. The chain is built from TRBV18 and TRBJ2-7; D is ambiguous. V lost 3 bases, J lost 4 bases, and 19 bases lay in between. Germline CDR1 is KGHSH and CDR2 is LQKENI. The CDR3 has 16 residues. CDR3 loop: CASSPRVAGSAYEQYF. The CDR3 coding sequence is TGTGCCAGCTCACCTCGCGTAGCCGGGTCCGCATACGAGCAGTACTTC.

This clonotype was seen at least ten times. The CDR3 reads CASSPGPGSNQPQHF. CDR3 nucleotide sequence: TGTGCCAGCAGCCCCGGGCCGGGTAGCAATCAGCCCCAGCATTTT. The chain recombines TRBV6-5 with TRBJ1-5; D gene ambiguous. Germline assignment: CDR1 MNHEY and CDR2 SVGAGI. Trimming took 6 bases from V and 0 from J, leaving 12 bases between them. The CDR3 has 15 amino acids.

In its sample, this clonotype was seen a few times. CDR3 DNA: TGTGCCAGCAGTTACTTCCAGGGGGACACCTACGAGCAGTACTTC. Translation gives CASSYFQGDTYEQYF. J is TRBJ2-7 and V is TRBV6-5, with 7 bases that match TRBD1. The CDR3 is 15 residues long. Germline CDR1 is MNHEY and CDR2 is SVGAGI. J lost 2 bases, V lost 1 base, and 5 bases had no gene match.